This T cell receptor beta chain derives from a study of T cell responses to AZD1222 COVID-19 vaccine. CDR1 and CDR2 (germline): MNHNS, SASEGT. Trimming shortened V by 1 base and J by 0 bases, and 9 bases separated the two germline ends. The CDR3 sequence is 16 residues long. Produced via immunoSEQ multiplex PCR; TCRdb's table is partial and in-frame only. The sample has around 92,000 clones, roughly nine tenths seen once. The chain has TRBV6-1 and TRBJ2-2; no definite D call. This TCR came from an adult in good health. Sequenced material: peripheral blood, taken on day 0 of AZD1222 vaccination. The CDR3 protein is CASSEGATSNTGELFF. CDR3 in DNA: TGTGCCAGCAGTGAAGGGGCGACATCGAACACCGGGGAGCTGTTTTTT.